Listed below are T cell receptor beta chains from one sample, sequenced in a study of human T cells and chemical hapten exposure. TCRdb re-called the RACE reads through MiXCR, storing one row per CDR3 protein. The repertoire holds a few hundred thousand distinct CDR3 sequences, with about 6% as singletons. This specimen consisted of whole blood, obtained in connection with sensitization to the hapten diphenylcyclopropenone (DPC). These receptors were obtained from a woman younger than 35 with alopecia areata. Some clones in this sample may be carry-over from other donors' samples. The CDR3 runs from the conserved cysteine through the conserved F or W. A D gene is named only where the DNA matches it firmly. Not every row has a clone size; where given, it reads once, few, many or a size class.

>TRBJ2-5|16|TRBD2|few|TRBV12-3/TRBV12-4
CASTLAGGSLIETQYF
TGTGCCAGCACGCTAGCGGGGGGGAGTTTGATTGAGACCCAGTACTTC
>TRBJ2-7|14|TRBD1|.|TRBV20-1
CSAPDRGSSYEQYF
TGCAGTGCCCCCGACAGGGGTAGCTCCTACGAGCAGTACTTC
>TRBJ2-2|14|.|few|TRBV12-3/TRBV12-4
CASSFGGNTGELFF
TGTGCCAGCAGTTTCGGGGGGAACACCGGGGAGCTGTTTTTT
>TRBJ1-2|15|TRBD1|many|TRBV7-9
CASSAGTGDIHGYTF
TGTGCCAGCAGCGCTGGGACAGGGGATATCCATGGCTACACCTTC
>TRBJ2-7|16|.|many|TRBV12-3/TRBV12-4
CASSLESTAGFYEQYF
TGTGCCAGCAGTTTAGAATCCACGGCAGGGTTCTACGAGCAGTACTTC
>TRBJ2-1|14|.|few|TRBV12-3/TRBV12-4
CASSFRQDYNEQFF
TGTGCCAGCAGTTTCCGTCAAGACTACAATGAGCAGTTCTTC
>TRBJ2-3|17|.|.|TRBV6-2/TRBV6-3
CASSYSMPGASTDTQYF
TGTGCCAGCAGTTACTCGATGCCAGGAGCTAGCACAGATACGCAGTATTTT
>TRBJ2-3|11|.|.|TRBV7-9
CATRGADTQYF
TGTGCCACCCGAGGCGCAGATACGCAGTATTTT
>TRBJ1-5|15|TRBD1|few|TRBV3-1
CASSQTTGVNQPQHF
TGTGCCAGCAGCCAGACCACAGGGGTCAATCAGCCCCAGCATTTT
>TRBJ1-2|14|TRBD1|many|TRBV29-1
CSVPQGALSYGYTF
TGCAGCGTACCCCAGGGGGCGTTGAGCTATGGCTACACCTTC
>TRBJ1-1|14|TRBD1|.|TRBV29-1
CSVTQQGANIEAFF
TGCAGCGTTACTCAACAGGGGGCGAACATTGAAGCTTTCTTT
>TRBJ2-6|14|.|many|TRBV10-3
CAISEVAGANVLTF
TGTGCCATCAGTGAGGTGGCGGGGGCCAACGTCCTGACTTTC
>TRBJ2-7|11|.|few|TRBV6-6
CASSWGDEQYF
TGTGCCAGCAGTTGGGGGGACGAGCAGTACTTC
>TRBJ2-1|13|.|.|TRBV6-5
CASSLRWPNEQFF
TGTGCCAGCAGCCTCAGGTGGCCTAATGAGCAGTTCTTC
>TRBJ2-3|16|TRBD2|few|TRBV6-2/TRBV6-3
CASSRLAGSFTDTQYF
TGTGCCAGCAGTCGACTAGCGGGGTCTTTCACAGATACGCAGTATTTT
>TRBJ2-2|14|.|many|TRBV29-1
CSVPGHTNTGELFF
TGCAGCGTTCCGGGACATACTAACACCGGGGAGCTGTTTTTT
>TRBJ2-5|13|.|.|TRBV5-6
CASSFDLQETQYF
TGTGCCAGCAGCTTCGACTTACAAGAGACCCAGTACTTC
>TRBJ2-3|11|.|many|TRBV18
CASSQPDTQYF
TGTGCCAGCTCACAACCAGATACGCAGTATTTT
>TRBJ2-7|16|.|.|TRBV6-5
CASSYSAVGQSYEQYF
TGTGCCAGCAGTTACTCTGCCGTTGGACAGTCCTACGAGCAGTACTTC
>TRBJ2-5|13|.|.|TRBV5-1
CASSFSYRETQYF
TGCGCCAGCAGCTTCTCATACCGGGAGACCCAGTACTTC
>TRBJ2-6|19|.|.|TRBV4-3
CASSQDRAGAFSGANVLTF
TGCGCCAGCAGCCAAGATAGAGCAGGGGCTTTCTCTGGGGCCAACGTCCTGACTTTC
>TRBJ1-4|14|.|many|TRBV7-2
CASSSPAAREKLFF
TGTGCCAGCAGCTCGCCCGCGGCCAGGGAAAAACTGTTTTTT
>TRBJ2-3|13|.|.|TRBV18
CASCGQQTDTQYF
TGTGCCAGCTGTGGACAACAGACAGATACGCAGTATTTT
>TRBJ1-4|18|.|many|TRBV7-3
CASSLDSKSARINEKLFF
TGTGCCAGCAGCTTGGACTCGAAATCTGCGCGGATTAATGAAAAACTGTTTTTT
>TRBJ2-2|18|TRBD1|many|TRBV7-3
CASSLTGGRDRYTGELFF
TGTGCCAGCAGCTTAACGGGTGGCCGGGACAGATACACCGGGGAGCTGTTTTTT
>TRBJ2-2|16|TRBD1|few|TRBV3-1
CASSRTGTGSTGELFF
TGTGCCAGCAGCCGCACCGGGACAGGGAGCACCGGGGAGCTGTTTTTT
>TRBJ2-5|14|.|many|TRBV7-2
CASSPDRLQETQYF
TGTGCCAGCAGCCCGGACAGATTGCAAGAGACCCAGTACTTC
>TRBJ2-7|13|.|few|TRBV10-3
CAIRDSLSYEQYF
TGTGCCATCAGGGACAGCCTTTCCTACGAGCAGTACTTC
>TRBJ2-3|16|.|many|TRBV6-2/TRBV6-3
CATHNAGTSGQDTQYF
TGTGCCACCCATAACGCCGGGACATCAGGGCAAGATACGCAGTATTTT
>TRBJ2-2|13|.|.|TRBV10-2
CASSEWDTGELFF
TGCGCCAGCAGTGAATGGGACACCGGGGAGCTGTTTTTT
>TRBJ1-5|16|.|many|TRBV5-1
CASSSPGPYSNQPQHF
TGCGCCAGCAGCTCACCGGGGCCTTATAGCAATCAGCCCCAGCATTTT
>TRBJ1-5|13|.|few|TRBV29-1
CSVQGRSNQPQHF
TGCAGCGTCCAGGGTAGGAGCAATCAGCCCCAGCATTTT
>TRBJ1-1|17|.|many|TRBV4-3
CASSQDVPLEANTEAFF
TGCGCCAGCAGCCAAGATGTCCCGTTAGAAGCGAACACTGAAGCTTTCTTT
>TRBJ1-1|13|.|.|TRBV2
CASSEGGVREAFF
TGTGCCAGCAGTGAAGGTGGGGTCAGGGAAGCTTTCTTT
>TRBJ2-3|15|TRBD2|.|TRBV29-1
CSVPLAGVGTDTQYF
TGCAGCGTTCCATTAGCGGGGGTCGGAACAGATACGCAGTATTTT
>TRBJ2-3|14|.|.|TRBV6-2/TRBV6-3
CASSYRPPGDTQYF
TGTGCCAGCAGTTACAGACCACCCGGAGATACGCAGTATTTT
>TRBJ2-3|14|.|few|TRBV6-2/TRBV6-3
CASSYVGAPDTQYF
TGTGCCAGCAGTTACGTCGGGGCCCCAGATACGCAGTATTTT
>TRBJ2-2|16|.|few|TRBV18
CASSPPDGANTGELFF
TGTGCCAGCTCACCACCTGACGGCGCGAACACCGGGGAGCTGTTTTTT
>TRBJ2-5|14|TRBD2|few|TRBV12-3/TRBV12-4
CASRGSGGRETQYF
TGTGCCAGCAGGGGGAGCGGGGGGCGAGAGACCCAGTACTTC
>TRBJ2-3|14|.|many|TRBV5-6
CASSLRGWRDTQYF
TGTGCCAGCAGCTTGAGAGGGTGGAGAGATACGCAGTATTTT
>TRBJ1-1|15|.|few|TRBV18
CASSPGGSMNTEAFF
TGTGCCAGCTCACCGGGAGGATCCATGAACACTGAAGCTTTCTTT
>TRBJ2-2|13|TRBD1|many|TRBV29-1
CSVDRGRTGELFF
TGCAGCGTGGACAGGGGGCGAACCGGGGAGCTGTTTTTT
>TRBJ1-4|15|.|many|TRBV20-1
CSARPSGAANEKLFF
TGCAGTGCTAGACCCAGCGGGGCGGCTAATGAAAAACTGTTTTTT
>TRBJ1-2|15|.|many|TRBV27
CASSLLFAPNYGYTF
TGTGCCAGCAGTCTTCTCTTCGCGCCTAACTATGGCTACACCTTC
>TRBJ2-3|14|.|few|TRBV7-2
CASRGALSTDTQYF
TGTGCCAGCAGAGGTGCCCTCAGCACAGATACGCAGTATTTT
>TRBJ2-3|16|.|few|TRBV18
CASSPPTGRALTTQYF
TGTGCCAGCTCACCACCTACCGGCAGGGCTCTGACTACGCAGTATTTT
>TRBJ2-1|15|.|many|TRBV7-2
CASRKLRGRSNEQFF
TGTGCCAGCAGGAAACTCAGGGGTAGGAGCAATGAGCAGTTCTTC
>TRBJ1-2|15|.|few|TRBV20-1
CSARDSGGPNYGYTF
TGCAGTGCTAGAGATAGCGGGGGCCCCAACTATGGCTACACCTTC
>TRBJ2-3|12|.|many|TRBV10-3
CAISEGTDTQYF
TGTGCCATCAGTGAGGGCACAGATACGCAGTATTTT
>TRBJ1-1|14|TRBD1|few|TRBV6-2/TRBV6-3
CATLTGRLNTEAFF
TGTGCCACCTTGACAGGGCGGCTGAACACTGAAGCTTTCTTT
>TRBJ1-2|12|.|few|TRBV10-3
CAISGRQAGYTF
TGTGCCATCAGTGGAAGACAGGCGGGCTACACCTTC
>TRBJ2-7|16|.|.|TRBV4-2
CASSQDRGRFPYEQYF
TGTGCCAGCAGCCAAGATCGGGGACGCTTCCCCTACGAGCAGTACTTC
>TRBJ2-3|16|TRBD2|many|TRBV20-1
CSARTSGGLLVDTQYF
TGCAGTGCCCGGACTAGCGGGGGGCTCTTAGTAGATACGCAGTATTTT
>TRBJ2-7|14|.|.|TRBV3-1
CASSQEGIGDEQYF
TGTGCCAGCAGCCAAGAGGGGATTGGAGACGAGCAGTACTTC
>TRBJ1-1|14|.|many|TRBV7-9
CASSFVPENTEAFF
TGTGCCAGCAGCTTCGTCCCCGAGAACACTGAAGCTTTCTTT
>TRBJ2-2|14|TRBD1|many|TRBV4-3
CASSHADRAGELFF
TGCGCCAGCAGCCATGCCGACAGGGCCGGGGAGCTGTTTTTT
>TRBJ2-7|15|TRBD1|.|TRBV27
CASSPGQGGSYEQYF
TGTGCCAGCAGTCCCGGACAGGGAGGAAGCTACGAGCAGTACTTC
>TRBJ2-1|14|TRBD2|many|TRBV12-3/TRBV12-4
CASSPLAAYNEQFF
TGTGCCAGCAGTCCCCTAGCGGCTTACAATGAGCAGTTCTTC
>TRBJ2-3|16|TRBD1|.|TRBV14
CASSHIGTASTDTQYF
TGTGCCAGCAGCCACATTGGGACAGCTAGCACAGATACGCAGTATTTT
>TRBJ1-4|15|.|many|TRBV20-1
CSASGRPSTNEKLFF
TGCAGTGCTAGTGGTCGACCCTCAACTAATGAAAAACTGTTTTTT